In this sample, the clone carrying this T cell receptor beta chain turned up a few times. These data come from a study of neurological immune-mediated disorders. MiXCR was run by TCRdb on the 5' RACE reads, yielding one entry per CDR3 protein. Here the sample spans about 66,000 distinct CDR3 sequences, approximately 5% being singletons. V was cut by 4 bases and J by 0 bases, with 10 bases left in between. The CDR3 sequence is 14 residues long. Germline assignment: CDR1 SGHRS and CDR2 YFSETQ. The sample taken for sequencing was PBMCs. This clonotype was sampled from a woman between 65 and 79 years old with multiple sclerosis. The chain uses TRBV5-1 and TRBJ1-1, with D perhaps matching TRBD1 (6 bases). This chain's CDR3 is CASSSRGMNTEAFF. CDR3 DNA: TGCGCCAGCAGCAGCAGGGGAATGAACACTGAAGCTTTCTTT. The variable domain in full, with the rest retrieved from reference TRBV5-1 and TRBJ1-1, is KAGVTQTPRYLIKTRGQQVTLSCSPISGHRSVSWYQQTPGQGLQFLFEYFSETQRNKGNFPGRFSGRQFSNSRSEMNVSTLELGDSALYLCASSSRGMNTEAFFGQGTRLTVV.